This T cell receptor beta chain was identified during a study of cytomegalovirus exposure and HLA in healthy donors. The primer mix had 60 Vbeta and 13 Jbeta primers. Clones were read by immunoSEQ multiplex PCR, and TCRdb kept only the in-frame ones, dropping some. The sample contains fewer than 130,000 clones, over 60% of which appear only once. Study-wide results and caveats: The later analysis indicated that the majority of CMV-associated TCR beta chains appeared HLA-restricted. Presence/absence analyses assumed roughly uniform sequencing depth across donors. The productive fraction for most TCR beta V segments was about 90% or about 30% in an earlier analysis.

In germline, CDR1 is MNHEY, CDR2 SMNVEV (reference sequence). The CDR3 has 17 residues. Note on this clone: Its antigen remains unidentified. Its ends do not fully match the called genes, so a read error is possible.

The rearrangement joins TRBV27 to TRBJ1-5; D may be TRBD1 (5 bases). Sequencing used PBMCs. This receptor was taken from a man in his thirties or forties in good health and CMV-seropositive. CDR3 protein: CASSFGDSGGSNQSQHF. Here the CDR3 DNA reads TGTGCCAGCAGTTTCGGCGACAGTGGGGGGTCTAATCAGTCCCAGCATTTT.